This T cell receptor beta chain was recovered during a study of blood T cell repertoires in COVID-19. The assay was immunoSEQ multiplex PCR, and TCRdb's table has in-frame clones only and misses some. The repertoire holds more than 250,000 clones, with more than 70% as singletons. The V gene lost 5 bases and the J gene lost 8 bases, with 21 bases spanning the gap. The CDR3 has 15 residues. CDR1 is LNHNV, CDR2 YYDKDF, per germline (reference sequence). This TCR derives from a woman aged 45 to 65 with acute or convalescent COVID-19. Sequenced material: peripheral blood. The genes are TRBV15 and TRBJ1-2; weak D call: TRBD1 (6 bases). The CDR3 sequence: CATSPKGTWGRGYTF. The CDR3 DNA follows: TGTGCCACCAGCCCGAAGGGGACATGGGGGCGAGGCTACACCTTC.